These T cell receptor beta chains were read from a single sample in a study of T-cell reconstitution after alpha-beta-depleted transplantation in children. TCRdb called the PCR reads again in MiXCR, with one record for every CDR3 protein. The profile covers about 250,000 distinct CDR3 sequences, with roughly a quarter appearing a single time and 4% to 5.5% taken by the ten largest. Sample: PBMCs, mostly from graft donor cells, taken 360 days after TCRalphabeta/CD19-depleted stem cell transplant. The receptors stem from a female patient aged 2 to 10 who had a stem cell transplant for congenital amegakaryocytic thrombocytopenia, so the T cells may come from the graft donor. The CDR3 runs from the conserved cysteine through the conserved F or W. Fields, in order: J gene, V gene, clone size, D gene, CDR3 DNA, CDR3 protein. The D gene is left open where the match is weak. A row's size may be missing; if present it is once, few, many or a size class.

j_call: TRBJ2-2
v_call: TRBV5-1
clone_size: -
d_call: -
cdr3_nt: TGCGCCAGCGGAGATCCCAGGATCACCGGGGAGCTGTTTTTT
cdr3_aa: CASGDPRITGELFF

j_call: TRBJ1-1
v_call: TRBV12-3/TRBV12-4
clone_size: few
d_call: TRBD1
cdr3_nt: TGTGCCAGCAGTTGGAGACAGGGGGGGGGACTCGTTGAAGCTTTCTTT
cdr3_aa: CASSWRQGGGLVEAFF

j_call: TRBJ2-7
v_call: TRBV6-2/TRBV6-3
clone_size: -
d_call: -
cdr3_nt: TGTGCCAGCAGCTGGGACAACTACGAGCAGTACTTC
cdr3_aa: CASSWDNYEQYF

j_call: TRBJ2-4
v_call: TRBV28
clone_size: few
d_call: -
cdr3_nt: TGTGCCAGCAGTTTAGAAGGTCTAGCCAAAAACATTCAGTACTTC
cdr3_aa: CASSLEGLAKNIQYF

j_call: TRBJ2-2
v_call: TRBV27
clone_size: -
d_call: TRBD1
cdr3_nt: TGTGCCAGTAGACAGGGATTGAACACCGGGGAGCTGTTTTTT
cdr3_aa: CASRQGLNTGELFF

j_call: TRBJ2-7
v_call: TRBV5-1
clone_size: few
d_call: TRBD1
cdr3_nt: TGCGCCAGCAGCTTGGCCCCCGGGACAGAGTCCTACGAGCAGTACTTC
cdr3_aa: CASSLAPGTESYEQYF

j_call: TRBJ1-4
v_call: TRBV2
clone_size: few
d_call: TRBD1
cdr3_nt: TGTGCCAGCGGTACTCCCCGTTGGACAGGGACCTCAACTAATGAAAAACTGTTTTTT
cdr3_aa: CASGTPRWTGTSTNEKLFF

j_call: TRBJ1-1
v_call: TRBV24-1
clone_size: few
d_call: TRBD1
cdr3_nt: TGTGCCACCAGTGATCCCAGGGGGGAAGCTTTCTTT
cdr3_aa: CATSDPRGEAFF

j_call: TRBJ2-3
v_call: TRBV11-2
clone_size: -
d_call: TRBD2
cdr3_nt: TGTGCCAGCAGCTTATATTACGGGCGGGGGGGCCCAGATACGCAGTATTTT
cdr3_aa: CASSLYYGRGGPDTQYF

j_call: TRBJ1-1
v_call: TRBV5-1
clone_size: once
d_call: -
cdr3_nt: TGCGCCAGCAGTTCCGGGATTAGAGACACTGAAGCTTTCTTT
cdr3_aa: CASSSGIRDTEAFF

j_call: TRBJ2-5
v_call: TRBV20-1
clone_size: few
d_call: TRBD1
cdr3_nt: TGCAGTGCCCGCGACAGGGGCCACCAAGAGACCCAGTACTTC
cdr3_aa: CSARDRGHQETQYF

j_call: TRBJ2-3
v_call: TRBV12-3/TRBV12-4
clone_size: few
d_call: TRBD1
cdr3_nt: TGTGCCAGCAGTTTGGGACAGGAGACAGATACGCAGTATTTT
cdr3_aa: CASSLGQETDTQYF

j_call: TRBJ2-7
v_call: TRBV20-1
clone_size: few
d_call: -
cdr3_nt: TGCAGTGCTACTCTGGGGGACGGCTACGAGCAGTACTTC
cdr3_aa: CSATLGDGYEQYF

j_call: TRBJ2-3
v_call: TRBV10-3
clone_size: few
d_call: -
cdr3_nt: TGTGCCGCACGGAACCGGGCTAACACAGATACGCAGTATTTT
cdr3_aa: CAARNRANTDTQYF

j_call: TRBJ1-2
v_call: TRBV12-3/TRBV12-4
clone_size: -
d_call: -
cdr3_nt: TGTGCCAGCAGTTCCGGTGGGGATTTTTATGGCTACACCTTC
cdr3_aa: CASSSGGDFYGYTF

j_call: TRBJ2-7
v_call: TRBV27
clone_size: -
d_call: TRBD1
cdr3_nt: TGTGCCAGCAGTATCCTAACCGGGACAGGGGCCTACGAGCAGTACTTC
cdr3_aa: CASSILTGTGAYEQYF

j_call: TRBJ2-1
v_call: TRBV3-1
clone_size: -
d_call: TRBD2
cdr3_nt: TGTGCCAGCAGCCAAGAAACTAGCGGGAGGTTAAGCTCCTACAATGAGCAGTTCTTC
cdr3_aa: CASSQETSGRLSSYNEQFF

j_call: TRBJ2-3
v_call: TRBV28
clone_size: -
d_call: TRBD2
cdr3_nt: TGTGCCAGCAGTTTCGGCGGGGGGGCTTTTTCAGATACGCAGTATTTT
cdr3_aa: CASSFGGGAFSDTQYF

j_call: TRBJ1-2
v_call: TRBV10-3
clone_size: -
d_call: -
cdr3_nt: TGTGCCATCAGTGAGACGCTATTTAACTATGGCTACACCTTC
cdr3_aa: CAISETLFNYGYTF

j_call: TRBJ2-3
v_call: TRBV10-3
clone_size: -
d_call: -
cdr3_nt: TGTGCCATCAGTGTGGGGGGCACAGATACGCAGTATTTT
cdr3_aa: CAISVGGTDTQYF

j_call: TRBJ2-5
v_call: TRBV12-3/TRBV12-4
clone_size: -
d_call: -
cdr3_nt: TGTGCCAGCAGGGAGGATGGATCAGAGACCCAGTACTTC
cdr3_aa: CASREDGSETQYF

j_call: TRBJ2-1
v_call: TRBV27
clone_size: few
d_call: TRBD2
cdr3_nt: TGTGCCAGCAGTTTCCAGCGGGGCATCTACAATGAGCAGTTCTTC
cdr3_aa: CASSFQRGIYNEQFF

j_call: TRBJ2-1
v_call: TRBV10-1
clone_size: few
d_call: TRBD2
cdr3_nt: TGCGCCAGCAGTGATCAGCAGCGGGAGACGGTTCGTGAGCAGTTCTTC
cdr3_aa: CASSDQQRETVREQFF

j_call: TRBJ2-3
v_call: TRBV15
clone_size: -
d_call: -
cdr3_nt: TGTGCCACCAGCAGGGACAGCCTTGATAGCACAGATACGCAGTATTTT
cdr3_aa: CATSRDSLDSTDTQYF

j_call: TRBJ2-4
v_call: TRBV12-3/TRBV12-4
clone_size: -
d_call: -
cdr3_nt: TGTGCCAGTTCGACAGGACAGCTAGCCAAAAACATTCAGTACTTC
cdr3_aa: CASSTGQLAKNIQYF

j_call: TRBJ1-5
v_call: TRBV12-3/TRBV12-4
clone_size: -
d_call: TRBD1
cdr3_nt: TGTGCCAGCAGTCCTCAGACAGGGGCCGGGTATAGCAATCAGCCCCAGCATTTT
cdr3_aa: CASSPQTGAGYSNQPQHF

j_call: TRBJ2-2
v_call: TRBV4-2
clone_size: -
d_call: -
cdr3_nt: TGTGCCAGCAGCCACTCACCCGGGACGCGCACCGGGGAGCTGTTTTTT
cdr3_aa: CASSHSPGTRTGELFF

j_call: TRBJ1-3
v_call: TRBV28
clone_size: -
d_call: -
cdr3_nt: TGTGCCAGCAGTACACCCGGACAGTACTCTGGAAACACCATATATTTT
cdr3_aa: CASSTPGQYSGNTIYF

j_call: TRBJ2-7
v_call: TRBV4-2
clone_size: -
d_call: TRBD2
cdr3_nt: TGTGCCAGCAGCTTCCAGACTAGCGGGAATTACGAGCAGTACTTC
cdr3_aa: CASSFQTSGNYEQYF

j_call: TRBJ2-2
v_call: TRBV2
clone_size: few
d_call: -
cdr3_nt: TGTGCCAGCCGTTTATCAGGCCCGAGGGCCGGGGAGCTGTTTTTT
cdr3_aa: CASRLSGPRAGELFF

j_call: TRBJ2-5
v_call: TRBV4-1
clone_size: -
d_call: -
cdr3_nt: TGCGCCAGCAGCCAAGGACACCAAGAGGCCCAGTACTTC
cdr3_aa: CASSQGHQEAQYF

j_call: TRBJ2-1
v_call: TRBV7-9
clone_size: -
d_call: -
cdr3_nt: TGTGCCAGCAGCAAACAGGGTGTCTCCTACAATGAGCAGTTCTTC
cdr3_aa: CASSKQGVSYNEQFF

j_call: TRBJ2-1
v_call: TRBV20-1
clone_size: -
d_call: TRBD2
cdr3_nt: TGCAGTGCTAGAGCCGCGACTAGCGGGGGAATAGATGAGCAGTTCTTC
cdr3_aa: CSARAATSGGIDEQFF

j_call: TRBJ2-3
v_call: TRBV12-3/TRBV12-4
clone_size: -
d_call: -
cdr3_nt: TGTGCCAGCACCCGGCGGCGGGTTTACCCTTCTAGCACAGATACGCAGTATTTT
cdr3_aa: CASTRRRVYPSSTDTQYF

j_call: TRBJ2-7
v_call: TRBV18
clone_size: many
d_call: -
cdr3_nt: TGTGCCAGCTCAGCGTCCTACGAGCAGTACTTC
cdr3_aa: CASSASYEQYF

j_call: TRBJ1-1
v_call: TRBV5-1
clone_size: few
d_call: -
cdr3_nt: TGCGCCAGCAGCTTGGAGCCGGGGGCGAACACTGAAGCTTTCTTT
cdr3_aa: CASSLEPGANTEAFF

j_call: TRBJ2-7
v_call: TRBV27
clone_size: -
d_call: -
cdr3_nt: TGTGCCAGCAGTTCCCGGTCCAGTAAGCAGTACTTC
cdr3_aa: CASSSRSSKQYF

j_call: TRBJ2-3
v_call: TRBV6-1
clone_size: few
d_call: -
cdr3_nt: TGTGCCAGCGGTGGCGGGACCACACCCACAGATACGCAGTATTTT
cdr3_aa: CASGGGTTPTDTQYF

j_call: TRBJ2-3
v_call: TRBV28
clone_size: -
d_call: -
cdr3_nt: TGTGCCAGCAGCAGCCCGGGAACCCGTGATACGCAGTATTTT
cdr3_aa: CASSSPGTRDTQYF

j_call: TRBJ2-1
v_call: TRBV5-6
clone_size: many
d_call: -
cdr3_nt: TGTGCCAGCAGCGGCAGGACTGGAAAGGATGAGCAGTTCTTC
cdr3_aa: CASSGRTGKDEQFF

j_call: TRBJ2-1
v_call: TRBV3-1
clone_size: many
d_call: TRBD1
cdr3_nt: TGTGCCAGCAGCCGGGGAGACAGGGGGCAGTTCTTC
cdr3_aa: CASSRGDRGQFF

j_call: TRBJ2-1
v_call: TRBV7-6
clone_size: few
d_call: -
cdr3_nt: TGTGCCAGCAGCTTAAGTACTCGTACGCCGACCAGCTCCTACAATGAGCAGTTCTTC
cdr3_aa: CASSLSTRTPTSSYNEQFF

j_call: TRBJ2-5
v_call: TRBV4-3
clone_size: many
d_call: -
cdr3_nt: TGCGCCAGCAGCCAAGGACACGATTTTCCCCAAGAGACCCAGTACTTC
cdr3_aa: CASSQGHDFPQETQYF

j_call: TRBJ2-3
v_call: TRBV5-1
clone_size: once
d_call: -
cdr3_nt: TGCGCCAGCCGTCGGGAGACATATACGCAGTATTTT
cdr3_aa: CASRRETYTQYF

j_call: TRBJ1-4
v_call: TRBV4-1
clone_size: few
d_call: TRBD1
cdr3_nt: TGCGCCAGCAGCCCAGCGGGACAGGGGGTCGAAAAACTGTTTTTT
cdr3_aa: CASSPAGQGVEKLFF

j_call: TRBJ2-7
v_call: TRBV20-1
clone_size: -
d_call: -
cdr3_nt: TGCAGTGCTAGAACTGGCCTCGACGAGCAGTACTTC
cdr3_aa: CSARTGLDEQYF

j_call: TRBJ2-3
v_call: TRBV7-2
clone_size: many
d_call: -
cdr3_nt: TGTGCCAGCAGCTCCCTAGCTACGCAGTATTTT
cdr3_aa: CASSSLATQYF

j_call: TRBJ1-3
v_call: TRBV7-9
clone_size: many
d_call: -
cdr3_nt: TGTGCCAGCAGCTTTTTGTTGACATTTTCTGGAAACACCATATATTTT
cdr3_aa: CASSFLLTFSGNTIYF

j_call: TRBJ2-2
v_call: TRBV15
clone_size: few
d_call: -
cdr3_nt: TGTGCCACCAGCAGAGATCCCATAGCAGGAACCGGGGAGCTGTTTTTT
cdr3_aa: CATSRDPIAGTGELFF

j_call: TRBJ2-1
v_call: TRBV9
clone_size: -
d_call: -
cdr3_nt: TGTGCCAGCAGCGTAGGAGGTAGCCACAATGAGCAGTTCTTC
cdr3_aa: CASSVGGSHNEQFF

j_call: TRBJ1-1
v_call: TRBV5-1
clone_size: -
d_call: -
cdr3_nt: TGCGCCAGCAGCGAGCTATCAGGGGTCAACACTGAAGCTTTCTTT
cdr3_aa: CASSELSGVNTEAFF